The 12 T cell receptor beta chains given below trace back to one sample, sequenced in a study of vaccination effects on CD4 cells after COVID-19. Sequencing used immunoSEQ multiplex PCR; TCRdb keeps in-frame clones, though not all of them. The table has 37,000 or so clones, roughly 79% seen once. CD4+ T cells were isolated after 10 days of culture. No antigen has been identified for these receptors. The sequences come from CD4+ T cells from PBMCs cultured without peptide, collected before COVID-19 vaccination. These TCRs come from a human donor who received a COVID-19 vaccine.

This chain uses TRBV5-6 with TRBJ2-7; TRBD1 aligns across 7 bases. The V and J ends lost 6 bases and 0 bases, in that order; junction bases with no gene match: 12. There are 16 residues in the CDR3. Germline V CDR1 and CDR2: SGHDT, YYEEEE. The CDR3 spells CASTPRGRPLSYEQYF. As DNA, the CDR3 is TGTGCCAGCACCCCTAGGGGGCGGCCCCTCTCCTACGAGCAGTACTTC.

The rearrangement joins TRBV6-5 to TRBJ1-1; 8 bases are a match to TRBD1. Germline V lookup: CDR1 MNHEY, CDR2 SVGAGI. V gave up 6 bases and J gave up 4 bases; unmatched junction bases: 7. This CDR3 has 14 residues. DNA for the CDR3: TGTGCCAGCAGGCGGACAGGGCCGGGCACTGAAGCTTTCTTT. Translated: CASRRTGPGTEAFF.

The rearrangement uses TRBV2 and TRBJ1-2; 9 bases align to TRBD1. The V gene's germline CDR1 is SNHLY and CDR2 FYNNEI. V lost 2 bases to trimming and J lost 8 bases; unmatched junction nucleotides: 9. The CDR3 sequence is 15 residues long. For the CDR3, the DNA is TGTGCCAGCAGTGAATTAGGGGACAGGGTAGCGGGCTACACCTTC. Translating gives CASSELGDRVAGYTF. The full variable domain, completed using reference TRBV2 and TRBJ1-2, is EPEVTQTPSHQVTQMGQEVILRCVPISNHLYFYWYRQILGQKVEFLVSFYNNEISEKSEIFDDQFSVERPDGSNFTLKIRSTKLEDSAMYFCASSELGDRVAGYTFGSGTRLTVV.

The rearrangement joins TRBV29-1 to TRBJ2-5; D is perhaps TRBD2 (5 bases). Trimming stripped 7 bases from V and 2 bases from J, with 11 bases between. Germline values: CDR1 SQVTM, CDR2 ANQGSEA. CDR3 length equals 12 residues. CDR3 region: CSARDNQETQYF. CDR3 DNA sequence: TGCAGCGCGAGGGATAATCAAGAGACCCAGTACTTC.

This clone was observed once. The chain recombines TRBV5-1 with TRBJ2-5, with 10 bases matching TRBD2. V gave up 1 base and J gave up 1 base; unmatched junction bases: 4. Germline V CDR1 and CDR2: SGHRS, YFSETQ. The CDR3 runs 16 residues. CDR3 region: CASSLLTSGAQETQYF. In DNA form, the CDR3 reads TGCGCCAGCAGCTTGCTTACTAGCGGGGCCCAAGAGACCCAGTACTTC.

This clone was seen a handful of times. The CDR3 bases are TGTGCCTGGAGTTCGGGGGGTCGTGGCTCTGGAAACACCATATATTTT. The encoded protein is CAWSSGGRGSGNTIYF. The rearrangement joins TRBV30 to TRBJ1-3; D perhaps matches TRBD1 (5 bases). Between the trimmed V and J ends, which lost 2 bases and 0 bases, there was a span of 14 bases. This CDR3 region has 16 residues. Germline CDR1 reads GTSNPN; CDR2 reads SVGIG (reference sequence).

The chain links TRBV28 to TRBJ1-2, with TRBD1 identical over 7 bases. This CDR3 has 14 amino acids. Looked up from germline, CDR1 is MDHEN and CDR2 is SYDVKM. V was pared by 4 bases and J by 4 bases, with 6 bases of the junction left unmatched. The CDR3 loop reads CASSSQGVTYGYTF. The CDR3 DNA sequence: TGTGCCAGCAGTTCGCAGGGGGTTACCTATGGCTACACCTTC.

The chain couples TRBV7-2 to TRBJ1-1; D is ambiguous. The CDR3 extends over 14 amino acids. V was clipped by 5 bases and J by 4 bases, with 14 bases between them. The germline V gene has CDR1 SGHTA and CDR2 FQGNSA. The CDR3 spells CASSQTSIGTEAFF. For the CDR3, the DNA is TGTGCCAGCAGCCAAACCTCTATTGGCACTGAAGCTTTCTTT.

This clone was detected only once. The chain has TRBV5-1 and TRBJ2-2; D is unresolved. Germline assignment: CDR1 SGHRS and CDR2 YFSETQ. The CDR3 is 14 amino acids. V lost 3 bases and J lost 2, with 8 bases in between. CDR3 coding DNA: TGCGCCAGCAGCTCCGGCTCTAACACCGGGGAGCTGTTTTTT. This encodes CASSSGSNTGELFF.

This clone has only a few counts. This chain uses TRBV10-3 with TRBJ1-6; TRBD1 matches 11 bases. The CDR3 extends over 16 amino acids. Germline V gives CDR1 ENHRY, CDR2 SYGVKD. V gave up 0 bases and J gave up 6 bases; unmatched junction bases: 1. The CDR3 protein is CAISESDRGRNSPLHF. DNA for the CDR3: TGTGCCATCAGTGAGTCGGACAGGGGGCGTAATTCACCCCTCCACTTT.

In its sample, this clone was seen a few times. The chain combines TRBV7-8 with TRBJ2-1, with 12 nucleotides matching TRBD2. The CDR3 totals 18 residues. Germline values: CDR1 SGHVS, CDR2 FQNEAQ. V dropped 5 bases and J dropped 7; count of bases not matched to a gene: 15. CDR3 in amino acids: CASSVIPTSGGVRNEQFF. DNA of the CDR3: TGTGCCAGCAGCGTAATACCGACTAGCGGGGGTGTCCGGAATGAGCAGTTCTTC.

CDR3 protein: CASSFQGYEQFF. CDR3 in DNA: TGTGCCAGCAGCTTCCAGGGATATGAGCAGTTCTTC. The V gene is TRBV3-1 (or the pseudogene TRBV3-2), the J gene TRBJ2-1; TRBD1 is a possible D gene (5 bases). Trimming cost V 5 bases and J 8 bases, with 10 bases left between them. Germline V gives CDR1 LGHDT, CDR2 YNNKEL (reference sequence). The CDR3 totals 12 residues.